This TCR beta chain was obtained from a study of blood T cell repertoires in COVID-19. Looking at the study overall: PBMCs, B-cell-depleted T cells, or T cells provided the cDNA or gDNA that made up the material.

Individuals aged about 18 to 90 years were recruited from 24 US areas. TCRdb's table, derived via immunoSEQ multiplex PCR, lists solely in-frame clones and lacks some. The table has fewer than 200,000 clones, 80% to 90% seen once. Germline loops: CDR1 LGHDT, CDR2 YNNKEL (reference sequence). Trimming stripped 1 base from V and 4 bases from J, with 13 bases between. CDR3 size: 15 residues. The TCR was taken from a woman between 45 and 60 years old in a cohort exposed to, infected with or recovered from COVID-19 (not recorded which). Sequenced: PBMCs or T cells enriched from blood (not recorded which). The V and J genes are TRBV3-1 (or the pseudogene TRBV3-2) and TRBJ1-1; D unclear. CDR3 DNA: TGTGCCAGCAGCCAAGGAGATCGGGGAAGCACTGAAGCTTTCTTT. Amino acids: CASSQGDRGSTEAFF.